A selection of T cell receptor beta chains follows, all from one sample in a study of blood T cell repertoires in COVID-19. Here immunoSEQ multiplex PCR was the method, and the copy in TCRdb shows in-frame clones only, minus some. This table has over 45,000 clones, about 88% appearing once. Sequencing used peripheral blood. The receptors come from a man older than 75 in a cohort sampled during active COVID-19. CDR3s leave out the opening cysteine and the closing phenylalanine or tryptophan.

j_call,v_call,cdr3_aa
TRBJ2-7,TRBV9,ASSSRDTLTSEQY
TRBJ2-1,TRBV19,ASSYRGTINEQF
TRBJ2-7,TRBV3-1/TRBV3-2,ASSQDASLLSYEQY
TRBJ1-2,TRBV11-1,ASSVGQGYGYT
TRBJ2-7,TRBV4-1,ASSQAGGRAYEQY
TRBJ2-6,TRBV5-1,ASSLGESSGANVLT
TRBJ2-2,TRBV5-6,ASSLDGRYTGELF
TRBJ2-2,TRBV9,ASSRELAGGNTGELF
TRBJ1-2,TRBV4-1,ASSQVSVQGRRGYT
TRBJ1-2,TRBV6-5,ASSTRGRDYGYT
TRBJ2-3,TRBV11-2,ASTPTRSSTDTQY
TRBJ2-7,TRBV7-8,ASSLTSGGAYEQY
TRBJ2-3,TRBV30,AWSVTSGSTDTQY
TRBJ2-1,TRBV19,ASSIRGFNEQF
TRBJ2-3,TRBV5-1,ASSEASGGVTDTQY
TRBJ1-1,TRBV18,ASSPTGGVGTEAF
TRBJ1-5,TRBV12-3/TRBV12-4,ASSFSQPQH
TRBJ2-3,TRBV27,ASSSIGADTQY
TRBJ2-3,TRBV18,ASSGPTDTQY
TRBJ1-5,TRBV19,ASSGALNSNQPQH
TRBJ2-7,TRBV2,ASSIRTGVPYEQY
TRBJ1-6,TRBV27,ASSPRTGSNSPLH
TRBJ2-7,TRBV7-2,ASSSLEGGEQY
TRBJ1-2,TRBV7-2,ASSPDRGGGYT
TRBJ2-6,TRBV18,ASSPDRAGANVLT
TRBJ1-1,TRBV5-1,ASRVGRQNTEAF